This T cell receptor (beta chain) was captured by sequencing in a study of cytomegalovirus exposure and HLA in healthy donors. Study-wide results and limits: Most subjects' HLA-A and HLA-B alleles were reportedly predicted from TCR beta sequences. A link between a missense DCLRE1C variant and TCR beta V- and J-gene trimming emerged from a later analysis. The listing of fewer than 200 TCR beta chains classed them as cytomegalovirus-associated.

The PCR employed 60 Vbeta primers together with 13 Jbeta primers. Sequencing was performed with immunoSEQ multiplex PCR; in TCRdb, only in-frame clones are kept and a portion is missing. Counted here are 150,000 to 200,000 clones, approximately 82% occurring once; the ten biggest clones make up more than 0.95%. There were likely unrecorded immune exposures, though donors were nominally healthy when sampled. The CDR3 consists of 15 residues. Germline V gene data show CDR1 as SGDLS and CDR2 as YYNGEE. The V and J ends lost 6 bases and 3 bases respectively, with 16 bases between them. In the case of this clone: What it recognizes is unknown.

The material sequenced was PBMCs. The chain links TRBV9 to TRBJ2-1, with D tentatively TRBD1 (7 bases). This receptor was identified in a girl aged 2-9 years in good health and CMV-seropositive. The CDR3 here is CASTLRGDSYNEQFF. Here the CDR3 DNA reads TGTGCCAGCACGTTAAGGGGGGACAGCTACAATGAGCAGTTCTTC.